What follows is one TCR beta chain and its context. Generated by immunoSEQ multiplex PCR, the TCRdb table keeps only in-frame clones and is missing some. The profile shows hundreds of thousands of clones, roughly 92% of them singletons. The data were taken from a study of blood T cell repertoires in COVID-19. Germline V lookup: CDR1 MNHEY, CDR2 SVGAGI. The V end was cut by 6 bases, the J end by 0 bases, with 12 bases between. This CDR3 spans 15 amino acids. The material sequenced was peripheral blood. This chain uses TRBV6-5 with TRBJ2-1, with TRBD1 as a possible D gene (7 bases). This sequence originates from a man in his sixties with COVID-19, enrolled during active disease. The CDR3: CASRGGTVSYNEQFF. CDR3 nucleotides: TGTGCCAGCAGAGGCGGGACAGTCTCCTACAATGAGCAGTTCTTC.